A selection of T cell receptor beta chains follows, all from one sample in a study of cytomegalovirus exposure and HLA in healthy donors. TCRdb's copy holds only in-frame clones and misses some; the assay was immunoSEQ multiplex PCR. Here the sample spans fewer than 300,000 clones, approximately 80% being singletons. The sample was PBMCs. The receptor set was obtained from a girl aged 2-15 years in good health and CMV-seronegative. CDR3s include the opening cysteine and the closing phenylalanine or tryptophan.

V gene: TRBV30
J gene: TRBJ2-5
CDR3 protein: CAWSFFSGRGTQYF

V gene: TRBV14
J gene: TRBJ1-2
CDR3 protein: CASSQSLLGTGSYGYTF

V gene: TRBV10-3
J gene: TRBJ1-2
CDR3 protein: CASMGQGDNYGYTF

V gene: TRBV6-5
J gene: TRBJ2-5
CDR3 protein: CASSYGTSGQETQYF

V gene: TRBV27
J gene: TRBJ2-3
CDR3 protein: CASSVLSGITQYF

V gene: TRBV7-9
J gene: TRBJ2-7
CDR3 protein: CASSFRDSAYEQYF

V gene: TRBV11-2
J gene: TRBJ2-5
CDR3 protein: CASSLDPPGSHNVGTQYF

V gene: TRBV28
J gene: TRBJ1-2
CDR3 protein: CASRGQGRGNYGYTF

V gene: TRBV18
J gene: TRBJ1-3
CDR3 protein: CASSPTAGQGRSGNTIYF

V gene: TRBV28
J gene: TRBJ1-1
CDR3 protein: CASTVWVGEANTEAFF

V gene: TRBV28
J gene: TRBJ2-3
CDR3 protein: CASSPVTVAGTDTQYF

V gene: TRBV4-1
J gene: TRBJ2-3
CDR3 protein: CASSQVRGSKRTQYF

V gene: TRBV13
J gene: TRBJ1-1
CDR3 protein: CASSLGTAEAFF

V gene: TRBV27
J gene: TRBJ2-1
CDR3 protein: CASSFLGWGGEQFF

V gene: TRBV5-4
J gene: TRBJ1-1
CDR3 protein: CASSLGVTLNTEAFF

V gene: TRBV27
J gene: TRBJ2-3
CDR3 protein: CASSLAPTDTQYF

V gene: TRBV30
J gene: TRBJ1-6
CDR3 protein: CAWSVGDRGRSPLHF

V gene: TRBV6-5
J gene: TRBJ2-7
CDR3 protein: CASSPWGDRNYEQYF

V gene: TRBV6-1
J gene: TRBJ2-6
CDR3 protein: CASTLQDSGANVLTF

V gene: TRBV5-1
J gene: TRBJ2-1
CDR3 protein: CASRFSGTSYNEQFF

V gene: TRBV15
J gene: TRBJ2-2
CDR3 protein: CATSRERTSVFPGELFF

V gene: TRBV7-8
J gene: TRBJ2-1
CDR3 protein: CASSRLAGVFGNEQFF

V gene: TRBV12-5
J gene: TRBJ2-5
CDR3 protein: CASGQGTGRQETQYF

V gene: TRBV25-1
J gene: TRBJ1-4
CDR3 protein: CASSVTGIMVEKLFF

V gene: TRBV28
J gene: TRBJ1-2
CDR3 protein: CASNSRGARGGYTF

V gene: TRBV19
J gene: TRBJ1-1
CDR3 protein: CASSIFGGIGTEAFF

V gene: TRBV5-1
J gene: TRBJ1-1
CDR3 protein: CASYKPETGDTEAFF

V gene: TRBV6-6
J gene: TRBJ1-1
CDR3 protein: CASRAHTGANTEAFF

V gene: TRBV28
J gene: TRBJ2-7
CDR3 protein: CASSSDRVGAYEQYF

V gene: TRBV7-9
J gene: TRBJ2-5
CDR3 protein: CASSQPGAYQETQYF

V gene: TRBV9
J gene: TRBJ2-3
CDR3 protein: CASSGGGSTDTQYF

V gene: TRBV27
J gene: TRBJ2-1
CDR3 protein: CASSRLGLYSYNEQFF

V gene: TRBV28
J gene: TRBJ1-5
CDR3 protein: CASTGQFKLPQHF

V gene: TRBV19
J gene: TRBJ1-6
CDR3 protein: CASSIESSYNSPLHF

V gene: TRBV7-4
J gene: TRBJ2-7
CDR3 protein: CASSLVVGELLGKIYEQYF

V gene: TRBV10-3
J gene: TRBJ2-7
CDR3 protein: CAIRATGQGYEQYF

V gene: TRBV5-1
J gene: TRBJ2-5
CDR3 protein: CASSQDRGRETQYF

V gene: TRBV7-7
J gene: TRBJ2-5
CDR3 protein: CASSPGVTETQYF

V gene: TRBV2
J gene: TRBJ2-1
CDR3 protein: CASRRLAGSYNEQFF

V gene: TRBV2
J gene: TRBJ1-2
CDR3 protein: CASSEARTYYGYTF

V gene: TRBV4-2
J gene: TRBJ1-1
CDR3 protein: CASSPRFSGDTEAFF

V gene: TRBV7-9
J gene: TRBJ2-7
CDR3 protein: CASSDRQGSYEQYF

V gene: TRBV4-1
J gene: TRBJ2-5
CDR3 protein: CASSQADRVETQYF

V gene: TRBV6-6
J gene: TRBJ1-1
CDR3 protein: CASSYNEGVLAFF